This TCR beta chain was sequenced in a study of blood T cell repertoires in COVID-19. At the level of the study: Sites across the United States, Italy and Spain contributed samples from acute and convalescent COVID-19. Sample material is recorded as cDNA or gDNA derived from T cells, B-cell-depleted T cells, or PBMCs.

Authors' data handling: It was from reference gene primer amplification that nucleated cell counts were estimated. Some clones are missing from TCRdb's copy, which holds only in-frame ones; the method was immunoSEQ multiplex PCR. For V, J and clone size, that table is used; D and trimming come from the DNA. The sample consists of about 71,000 clones, 90% of them appearing once. There are 14 residues in the CDR3. Germline V gene data show CDR1 as SGHRS and CDR2 as YFSETQ. V trimming: 0 bases; J trimming: 2 bases; junction bases outside the gene matches: 2. Sequenced material: peripheral blood. The J gene is TRBJ2-7, the V gene TRBV5-1, with TRBD1 matching over 7 bases. The receptor was derived from a woman aged 18-30 years with acute or convalescent COVID-19. As DNA, the CDR3 is TGCGCCAGCAGCTTGGGGGGGACAGCCTACGAGCAGTACTTC. Protein product: CASSLGGTAYEQYF.